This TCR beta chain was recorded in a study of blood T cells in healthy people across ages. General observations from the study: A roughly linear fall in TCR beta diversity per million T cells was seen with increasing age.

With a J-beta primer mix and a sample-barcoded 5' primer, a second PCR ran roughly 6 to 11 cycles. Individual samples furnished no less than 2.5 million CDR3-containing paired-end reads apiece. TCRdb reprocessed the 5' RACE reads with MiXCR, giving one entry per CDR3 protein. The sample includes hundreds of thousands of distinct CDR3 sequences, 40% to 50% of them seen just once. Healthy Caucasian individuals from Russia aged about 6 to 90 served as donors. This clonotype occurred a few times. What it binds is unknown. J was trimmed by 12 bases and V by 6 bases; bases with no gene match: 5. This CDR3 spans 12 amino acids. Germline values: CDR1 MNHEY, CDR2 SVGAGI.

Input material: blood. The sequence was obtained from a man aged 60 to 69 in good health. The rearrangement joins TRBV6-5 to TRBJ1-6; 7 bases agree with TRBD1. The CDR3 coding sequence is TGTGCCAGCAGATATGGACAGGAACCCCTCCACTTT. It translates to CASRYGQEPLHF.